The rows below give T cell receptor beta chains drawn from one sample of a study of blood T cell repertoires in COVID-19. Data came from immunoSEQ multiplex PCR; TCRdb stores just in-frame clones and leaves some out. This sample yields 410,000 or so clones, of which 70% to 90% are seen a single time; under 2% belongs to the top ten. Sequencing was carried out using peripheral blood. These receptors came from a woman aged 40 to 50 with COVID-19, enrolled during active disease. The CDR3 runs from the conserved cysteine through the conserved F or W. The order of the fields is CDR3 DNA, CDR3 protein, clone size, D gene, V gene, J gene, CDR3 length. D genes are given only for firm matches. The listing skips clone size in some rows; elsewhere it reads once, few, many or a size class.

CDR3 DNA: TGTGCCAGTTCTTTTGGTGGTGCGGCCAGTGGTGGTCAGCCCCAGCATTTT; CDR3 protein: CASSFGGAASGGQPQHF; clone size: .; D gene: .; V gene: TRBV19; J gene: TRBJ1-5; CDR3 length: 17
CDR3 DNA: TGTGCCAGCAGAGCCTATGGCACAGATACGCAGTATTTT; CDR3 protein: CASRAYGTDTQYF; clone size: .; D gene: .; V gene: TRBV27; J gene: TRBJ2-3; CDR3 length: 13
CDR3 DNA: TGTGCCAGCAGTTGGGGGGGAGAGGAGACCCAGTACTTC; CDR3 protein: CASSWGGEETQYF; clone size: .; D gene: TRBD2; V gene: TRBV27; J gene: TRBJ2-5; CDR3 length: 13
CDR3 DNA: TGTGCCAGCAGCTCCGGGTCATATACGCAGTATTTT; CDR3 protein: CASSSGSYTQYF; clone size: .; D gene: .; V gene: TRBV5-6; J gene: TRBJ2-3; CDR3 length: 12
CDR3 DNA: TGTGCCAGCAGCTTGTTGGGTCAGGGGAGAAGCCACACCTTC; CDR3 protein: CASSLLGQGRSHTF; clone size: few; D gene: .; V gene: TRBV5-4; J gene: TRBJ1-2; CDR3 length: 14
CDR3 DNA: TGTGCCAGCACTTTCACAGGGGGCAAGGAGACCCAGTACTTC; CDR3 protein: CASTFTGGKETQYF; clone size: .; D gene: TRBD1; V gene: TRBV6-6; J gene: TRBJ2-5; CDR3 length: 14
CDR3 DNA: TGTGCCTGGAACAGGGTGGTCAATCAGCCCCAGCATTTT; CDR3 protein: CAWNRVVNQPQHF; clone size: .; D gene: .; V gene: TRBV30; J gene: TRBJ1-5; CDR3 length: 13
CDR3 DNA: TGTGCCATCAGTAGGACAGGGGGTAACTATGGCTACACCTTC; CDR3 protein: CAISRTGGNYGYTF; clone size: .; D gene: TRBD1; V gene: TRBV10-3; J gene: TRBJ1-2; CDR3 length: 14
CDR3 DNA: TGTGCCAGCAGTTCCTTAGGCAGGGGGCGAGTAACTATCAGAGGCTACACCTTC; CDR3 protein: CASSSLGRGRVTIRGYTF; clone size: .; D gene: TRBD1; V gene: TRBV28; J gene: TRBJ1-2; CDR3 length: 18
CDR3 DNA: TGTGCCAGTAGTTTCCCGGGACTCAGCTACGAGCAGTACTTC; CDR3 protein: CASSFPGLSYEQYF; clone size: once; D gene: .; V gene: TRBV19; J gene: TRBJ2-7; CDR3 length: 14
CDR3 DNA: TGTGCCAGCAGCCCTGGGACTAGAGCAGATACGCAGTATTTT; CDR3 protein: CASSPGTRADTQYF; clone size: .; D gene: TRBD2; V gene: TRBV27; J gene: TRBJ2-3; CDR3 length: 14
CDR3 DNA: TGTGCCAGCTCACCCCGGGGACAGGGGGCTTTGGACGAGCAGTACTTC; CDR3 protein: CASSPRGQGALDEQYF; clone size: .; D gene: TRBD1; V gene: TRBV18; J gene: TRBJ2-7; CDR3 length: 16
CDR3 DNA: TGTGCCAGCAGCGTAGGACAGCAAGGGGGTTACGAGCAGTACTTC; CDR3 protein: CASSVGQQGGYEQYF; clone size: few; D gene: .; V gene: TRBV9; J gene: TRBJ2-7; CDR3 length: 15
CDR3 DNA: TGTGCCAGCAGTTTAGACAGGGGGCGAACTGAAGCTTTCTTT; CDR3 protein: CASSLDRGRTEAFF; clone size: once; D gene: TRBD1; V gene: TRBV5-6; J gene: TRBJ1-1; CDR3 length: 14
CDR3 DNA: TGTGCCTGGACGATACAGGGAAACTATGGCTACACCTTC; CDR3 protein: CAWTIQGNYGYTF; clone size: .; D gene: .; V gene: TRBV30; J gene: TRBJ1-2; CDR3 length: 13
CDR3 DNA: TGTGCCTGGAGTGCTGTCTCCTACGAGCAGTACTTC; CDR3 protein: CAWSAVSYEQYF; clone size: .; D gene: .; V gene: TRBV30; J gene: TRBJ2-7; CDR3 length: 12
CDR3 DNA: TGCGCCAGCAGCCAACTGACCGGGACAGTGAACACTGAAGCTTTCTTT; CDR3 protein: CASSQLTGTVNTEAFF; clone size: .; D gene: TRBD1; V gene: TRBV4-3; J gene: TRBJ1-1; CDR3 length: 16
CDR3 DNA: TGTGCCAGCAGCGAGAGGGACTATAGCTCCTACGAGCAGTACTTC; CDR3 protein: CASSERDYSSYEQYF; clone size: .; D gene: TRBD2; V gene: TRBV6-5; J gene: TRBJ2-7; CDR3 length: 15
CDR3 DNA: TGTGCCTATTCGACTGGCACAGATACGCAGTATTTT; CDR3 protein: CAYSTGTDTQYF; clone size: .; D gene: .; V gene: TRBV30; J gene: TRBJ2-3; CDR3 length: 12
CDR3 DNA: TGTGCCAGCAGCTCACCGGGACAGGGAACTAACTATGGCTACACCTTC; CDR3 protein: CASSSPGQGTNYGYTF; clone size: .; D gene: TRBD1; V gene: TRBV5-4; J gene: TRBJ1-2; CDR3 length: 16
CDR3 DNA: TGCGCCAGCAGCTCAAAGTTACGACTAGCGGGAGATCGCCCACACACAGATACGCAGTATTTT; CDR3 protein: CASSSKLRLAGDRPHTDTQYF; clone size: .; D gene: TRBD2; V gene: TRBV5-1; J gene: TRBJ2-3; CDR3 length: 21
CDR3 DNA: TGTGCCAGCAGTCCCACAGACGGGTCAGGGACTGGAAACACCATATATTTT; CDR3 protein: CASSPTDGSGTGNTIYF; clone size: .; D gene: .; V gene: TRBV7-9; J gene: TRBJ1-3; CDR3 length: 17
CDR3 DNA: TGTGCCTGGAGTGTACGGGGGTCTGGGGCCAACGTCCTGACTTTC; CDR3 protein: CAWSVRGSGANVLTF; clone size: .; D gene: .; V gene: TRBV30; J gene: TRBJ2-6; CDR3 length: 15
CDR3 DNA: TGTGCCATCAGACCCGGGACTAGCCCCCCAGATACGCAGTATTTT; CDR3 protein: CAIRPGTSPPDTQYF; clone size: .; D gene: TRBD2; V gene: TRBV10-3; J gene: TRBJ2-3; CDR3 length: 15
CDR3 DNA: TGTGCCAGCAGTTACCTTGCCGTCCGGGTAAACATTGAAGCTTTCTTT; CDR3 protein: CASSYLAVRVNIEAFF; clone size: .; D gene: .; V gene: TRBV6-5; J gene: TRBJ1-1; CDR3 length: 16
CDR3 DNA: TGTGCCACCAGTGATTCCCGGGCGGGAGCCGGGGAGCTGTTTTTT; CDR3 protein: CATSDSRAGAGELFF; clone size: .; D gene: TRBD2; V gene: TRBV24-1; J gene: TRBJ2-2; CDR3 length: 15
CDR3 DNA: TGTGCCAGCAGCTCGACAGGGGGCCAGGGTGGCTACACCTTC; CDR3 protein: CASSSTGGQGGYTF; clone size: .; D gene: TRBD1; V gene: TRBV7-3; J gene: TRBJ1-2; CDR3 length: 14
CDR3 DNA: TGTGCCAGCAGGACAGTCTCCTACGAGCAGTACTTC; CDR3 protein: CASRTVSYEQYF; clone size: once; D gene: .; V gene: TRBV28; J gene: TRBJ2-7; CDR3 length: 12
CDR3 DNA: TGTGCCAGCAGTTACAGTAGCCGGGGGGGCCTCTCCTACAATGAGCAGTTCTTC; CDR3 protein: CASSYSSRGGLSYNEQFF; clone size: .; D gene: TRBD2; V gene: TRBV6-2/TRBV6-3; J gene: TRBJ2-1; CDR3 length: 18
CDR3 DNA: TGTGCCAGCAGAGTGACTAGCGGGAGAGCGAGAGACCAGTTCTTC; CDR3 protein: CASRVTSGRARDQFF; clone size: .; D gene: TRBD2; V gene: TRBV28; J gene: TRBJ2-1; CDR3 length: 15
CDR3 DNA: TGTGCCAGCAAACACGACCGGGACAGGGTCACTGAAGCTTTCTTT; CDR3 protein: CASKHDRDRVTEAFF; clone size: .; D gene: TRBD1; V gene: TRBV6-5; J gene: TRBJ1-1; CDR3 length: 15
CDR3 DNA: TGTGCCAGCAGTGACACGACGGGACAGGGGAGTGTTGGTGGCTACACCTTC; CDR3 protein: CASSDTTGQGSVGGYTF; clone size: .; D gene: TRBD1; V gene: TRBV6-4; J gene: TRBJ1-2; CDR3 length: 17
CDR3 DNA: TGTGCCAGTAGTATCGAAACCGGGACAGGGATCTCCGAGCAGTACTTC; CDR3 protein: CASSIETGTGISEQYF; clone size: .; D gene: TRBD1; V gene: TRBV19; J gene: TRBJ2-7; CDR3 length: 16
CDR3 DNA: TGCGCCAGCTGGCCAGGGGAACGCTCTGGAAACACCATATATTTT; CDR3 protein: CASWPGERSGNTIYF; clone size: few; D gene: .; V gene: TRBV5-1; J gene: TRBJ1-3; CDR3 length: 15
CDR3 DNA: TGTGCCAGCACACGACCGGGACAAGGGGAGACCCAGTACTTC; CDR3 protein: CASTRPGQGETQYF; clone size: .; D gene: .; V gene: TRBV5-4; J gene: TRBJ2-5; CDR3 length: 14
CDR3 DNA: TGTGCCAGCAGTCCCCCGGGACAGTCGAACACCGGGGAGCTGTTTTTT; CDR3 protein: CASSPPGQSNTGELFF; clone size: once; D gene: TRBD1; V gene: TRBV28; J gene: TRBJ2-2; CDR3 length: 16
CDR3 DNA: TGTGCCAGCAGTGGACCTGGCAGGGGGACGGGACCCCTCCACTTT; CDR3 protein: CASSGPGRGTGPLHF; clone size: .; D gene: TRBD1; V gene: TRBV25-1; J gene: TRBJ1-6; CDR3 length: 15
CDR3 DNA: TGTGCCAGTAGTATATCCAGGGGACCCTACGAGCAGTACTTC; CDR3 protein: CASSISRGPYEQYF; clone size: .; D gene: .; V gene: TRBV19; J gene: TRBJ2-7; CDR3 length: 14
CDR3 DNA: TGTGCCAGCAGTTTATCGCCGCCAGGGATAAGTGGCTACACCTTC; CDR3 protein: CASSLSPPGISGYTF; clone size: .; D gene: .; V gene: TRBV27; J gene: TRBJ1-2; CDR3 length: 15
CDR3 DNA: TGTGCCAGCAGACAATACAATGAGCAGTTCTTC; CDR3 protein: CASRQYNEQFF; clone size: .; D gene: .; V gene: TRBV28; J gene: TRBJ2-1; CDR3 length: 11
CDR3 DNA: TGTGCCAGTAACCCCAGGGGTCAGCCCCAGCATTTT; CDR3 protein: CASNPRGQPQHF; clone size: once; D gene: .; V gene: TRBV19; J gene: TRBJ1-5; CDR3 length: 12
CDR3 DNA: TGTGCCACCCTCCGGAGGGACACCGGGGAGCTGTTTTTT; CDR3 protein: CATLRRDTGELFF; clone size: .; D gene: .; V gene: TRBV30; J gene: TRBJ2-2; CDR3 length: 13
CDR3 DNA: TGCGCCAGCAGCCAAGTCCAGCAAGAGACCCAGTACTTC; CDR3 protein: CASSQVQQETQYF; clone size: .; D gene: .; V gene: TRBV4-1; J gene: TRBJ2-5; CDR3 length: 13
CDR3 DNA: TGTGCCAGCAGCGTAGAAACAGGGGGGACCGGGGAGCTGTTTTTT; CDR3 protein: CASSVETGGTGELFF; clone size: few; D gene: TRBD1; V gene: TRBV9; J gene: TRBJ2-2; CDR3 length: 15
CDR3 DNA: TGTGCCAGCAGCTTGACCACTAGCGGCTCCTACGAGCAGTACTTC; CDR3 protein: CASSLTTSGSYEQYF; clone size: .; D gene: TRBD2; V gene: TRBV5-8; J gene: TRBJ2-7; CDR3 length: 15
CDR3 DNA: TGTGCCATATCGGGACAGGCCGGGGGTAGCGAAAAACTGTTTTTT; CDR3 protein: CAISGQAGGSEKLFF; clone size: .; D gene: TRBD1; V gene: TRBV10-3; J gene: TRBJ1-4; CDR3 length: 15
CDR3 DNA: TGTGCCAGCAGCCAAACCGGGACAAATGAGCAGTTCTTC; CDR3 protein: CASSQTGTNEQFF; clone size: .; D gene: .; V gene: TRBV3-1/TRBV3-2; J gene: TRBJ2-1; CDR3 length: 13
CDR3 DNA: TGTGCCACCCGGGGGAGGGGTGACTACGAGCAGTACTTC; CDR3 protein: CATRGRGDYEQYF; clone size: .; D gene: TRBD2; V gene: TRBV15; J gene: TRBJ2-7; CDR3 length: 13
CDR3 DNA: TGTGCCAGCAGGCATCGCACTAGCGGGGGTGAGACCCAGTACTTC; CDR3 protein: CASRHRTSGGETQYF; clone size: .; D gene: TRBD2; V gene: TRBV28; J gene: TRBJ2-5; CDR3 length: 15
CDR3 DNA: TGTGCCAGCAGCGGGGCTAGCGGGGGCGTTAGGGAGCAGTTCTTC; CDR3 protein: CASSGASGGVREQFF; clone size: .; D gene: TRBD2; V gene: TRBV9; J gene: TRBJ2-1; CDR3 length: 15
CDR3 DNA: TGTGCCAGTAGTACCCTGGACGGCGGGGGGACAGATACGCAGTATTTT; CDR3 protein: CASSTLDGGGTDTQYF; clone size: .; D gene: TRBD2; V gene: TRBV19; J gene: TRBJ2-3; CDR3 length: 16
CDR3 DNA: TGTGCCAGCCGTGAAGGAGGAGGGGGCAACTATGGCTACACCTTC; CDR3 protein: CASREGGGGNYGYTF; clone size: .; D gene: TRBD1; V gene: TRBV28; J gene: TRBJ1-2; CDR3 length: 15